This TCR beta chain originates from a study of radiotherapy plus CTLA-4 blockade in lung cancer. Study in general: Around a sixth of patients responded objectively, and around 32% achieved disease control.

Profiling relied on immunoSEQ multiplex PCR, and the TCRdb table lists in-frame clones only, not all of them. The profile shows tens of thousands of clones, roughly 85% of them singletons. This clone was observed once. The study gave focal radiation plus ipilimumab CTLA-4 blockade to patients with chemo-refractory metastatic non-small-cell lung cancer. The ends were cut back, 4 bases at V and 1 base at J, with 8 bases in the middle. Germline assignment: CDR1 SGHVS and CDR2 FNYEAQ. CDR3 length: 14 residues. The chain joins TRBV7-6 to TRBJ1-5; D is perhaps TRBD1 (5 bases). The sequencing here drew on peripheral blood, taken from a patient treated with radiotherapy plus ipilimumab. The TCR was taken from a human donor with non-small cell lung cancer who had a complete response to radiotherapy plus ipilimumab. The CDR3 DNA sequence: TGTGCCAGCAGCTGGGGGGGGAGCAATCAGCCCCAGCATTTT. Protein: CASSWGGSNQPQHF.